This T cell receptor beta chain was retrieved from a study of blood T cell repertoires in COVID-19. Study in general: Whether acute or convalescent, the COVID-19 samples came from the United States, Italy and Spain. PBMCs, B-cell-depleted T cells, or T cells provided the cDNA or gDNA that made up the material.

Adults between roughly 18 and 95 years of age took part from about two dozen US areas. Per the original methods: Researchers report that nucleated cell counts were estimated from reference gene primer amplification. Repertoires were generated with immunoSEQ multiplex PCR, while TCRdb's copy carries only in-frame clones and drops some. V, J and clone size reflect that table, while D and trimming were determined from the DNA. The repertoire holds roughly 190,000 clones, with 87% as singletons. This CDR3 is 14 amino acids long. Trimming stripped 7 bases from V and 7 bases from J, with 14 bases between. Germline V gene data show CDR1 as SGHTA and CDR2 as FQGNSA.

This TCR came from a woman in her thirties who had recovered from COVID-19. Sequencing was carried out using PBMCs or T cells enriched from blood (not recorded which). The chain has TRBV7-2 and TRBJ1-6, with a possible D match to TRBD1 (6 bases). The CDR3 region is CASTFTGHNSPLHF. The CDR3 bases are TGTGCCAGCACCTTTACAGGGCACAATTCACCCCTCCACTTT.